This entry describes one T cell receptor (beta chain). This sample is drawn from a study of blood T cell repertoires in COVID-19. Trimming shortened V by 7 bases and J by 8 bases, and 24 bases separated the two germline ends. CDR3 size: 16 residues. CDR1 and CDR2 from the germline V gene are SEHNR and FQNEAQ (reference sequence). Libraries were prepared by immunoSEQ multiplex PCR; TCRdb keeps only in-frame clonotypes and omits some of them. The sample has roughly 130,000 clones; about 85% are singletons. The sample was peripheral blood. This TCR came from a man between 65 and 80 years old with acute or convalescent COVID-19. This chain uses TRBV7-9 with TRBJ2-1, with D tentatively TRBD1 (6 bases). The CDR3 sequence: CASNKNRVGRGYEQFF. DNA of the CDR3: TGTGCCAGCAACAAGAACCGGGTTGGCAGGGGCTATGAGCAGTTCTTC.